This passage covers 14 T cell receptor beta chains from one sample sequenced in a study of T cells in Graves' hyperthyroidism and ophthalmopathy. TCR beta CDR3 region amplification was performed from RNA transcripts. First-round RT-PCR of the TCR CDR3 relied on the HTBI primer set. TCRdb re-analysed the multiplex PCR reads in MiXCR, keeping a single row per CDR3 protein. The top ten hold more than 20% of the sample, which has roughly 380,000 distinct CDR3 sequences, 13% seen once. Sequenced sample: blood. The source is a man younger than 40 with Graves' hyperthyroidism that later progressed to Graves' ophthalmopathy.

This clonotype was observed many times. The rearrangement joins TRBV7-9 to TRBJ2-5; D is possibly TRBD1 (5 bases). This CDR3 contains 15 residues. Looked up from germline, CDR1 is SEHNR and CDR2 is FQNEAQ (reference sequence). Trimming shortened V by 2 bases and J by 1 base, and 11 bases separated the two germline ends. For the CDR3, the DNA is TGTGCCAGCAGCTTAAGGGGTCAGGGCCAAGAGACCCAGTACTTC. It translates to CASSLRGQGQETQYF. Full variable domain (outside the CDR3, taken from reference TRBV7-9 and TRBJ2-5): DTGVSQNPRHKITKRGQNVTFRCDPISEHNRLYWYRQTLGQGPEFLTYFQNEAQLEKSRLLSDRFSAERPKGSFSTLEIQRTEQGDSAMYLCASSLRGQGQETQYFGPGTRLLVL.

This clonotype turned up a few times. The chain has TRBV9 and TRBJ1-2, with 10 bases fitting TRBD1. The CDR3 has 16 residues. The V and J ends lost 3 bases and 6 bases, in that order; junction bases with no gene match: 11. Germline lookup yields CDR1 SGDLS and CDR2 YYNGEE. CDR3 loop: CASSAPKGQGLDGYTF. CDR3 coding DNA: TGTGCCAGCAGCGCACCAAAGGGACAGGGGTTAGATGGCTACACCTTC.

In its sample, this clonotype was seen a few times. CDR3 nucleotide sequence: TGTGCCAGCAGTGAAGAGACAGGGGGCTTCGACGAGCAGTACTTC. Encoded protein: CASSEETGGFDEQYF. This chain joins TRBV6-1 and TRBJ2-7; 10 positions match TRBD1. V was clipped by 1 base and J by 5 bases; unmatched bases: 5. CDR1 MNHNS and CDR2 SASEGT come from the germline V gene. The CDR3 runs 15 residues.

There are many counts of this clonotype. The V and J genes are TRBV28 and TRBJ1-5, with D tentatively TRBD1 (5 bases). The germline V and J ends were trimmed by 6 bases and 4 bases, with 13 bases remaining between them. The CDR3 contains 14 residues. Germline V gene lookup returns CDR1 MDHEN and CDR2 SYDVKM. CDR3 protein: CASSWGRKNQPQHF. In nucleotides, the CDR3 is TGTGCCAGCAGCTGGGGACGGAAGAATCAGCCCCAGCATTTT.

The table lists this clonotype with many counts. V usage is TRBV6-1 and J usage is TRBJ1-1; 9 nucleotides align to TRBD1. Germline loops: CDR1 MNHNS, CDR2 SASEGT. The CDR3 totals 16 residues. Unmatched junction bases numbered 10, after V lost 7 bases and J lost 1 base. CDR3 DNA sequence: TGTGCCAGCACACCCTTTCCGGGACAGGGGAACACTGAAGCTTTCTTT. Residues: CASTPFPGQGNTEAFF.

This clonotype was seen only once. This may be a read error: a much more frequent sequence differs by one nucleotide. This chain joins TRBV18 and TRBJ1-4; D remains unclear. The CDR3 covers 14 residues. The germline gives CDR1 KGHSH, CDR2 LQKENI. Trimming stripped 6 bases from V and 4 bases from J, with 12 bases between. For the CDR3, the DNA is TGTGCCAGCTCCCATACAGAGGTTAATGAAAAACTGTTTTTT. This gives the protein CASSHTEVNEKLFF.

This chain joins TRBV15 and TRBJ1-4; tentative D call: TRBD1 (6 bases). The germline V and J ends were trimmed by 0 bases and 6 bases, with 11 bases remaining between them. The CDR3 sequence is 15 residues long. CDR1 and CDR2 (germline): LNHNV, YYDKDF (reference sequence). CDR3 DNA: TGTGCCACCAGCAGAGAGGGCAGGGGAGATGAAAAACTGTTTTTT. Protein: CATSREGRGDEKLFF.

This clonotype was seen at least ten times. CDR3 residues: CAISAGTGKGGSYNEQFF. CDR3 bases: TGTGCCATTTCAGCCGGGACAGGGAAAGGTGGGTCCTACAATGAGCAGTTCTTC. The J gene is TRBJ2-1, the V gene TRBV10-3, with TRBD1 matching 9 bases. With 9 bases clipped from V and 1 base from J, the junction kept 16 bases outside the gene matches. Germline V lookup: CDR1 ENHRY, CDR2 SYGVKD. The CDR3 runs 18 residues.

The sample holds many counts of this clonotype. J is TRBJ1-2 and V is TRBV10-3, with D uncertain. Germline V gene lookup returns CDR1 ENHRY and CDR2 SYGVKD. The length of the CDR3 is 13 residues. Trimming removed 2 bases at V and 3 bases at J, with 7 bases between. The DNA for the CDR3 is TGTGCCATCAGTGAGGAGGGTGACTATGGCTACACCTTC. Encoded protein: CAISEEGDYGYTF.

Only a few counts were recorded for this clonotype. The CDR3 sequence: CASSFGLAGEGETQYF. As DNA, the CDR3 is TGTGCCAGCAGCTTCGGTCTAGCGGGGGAGGGAGAGACCCAGTACTTC. V is TRBV11-2 and J is TRBJ2-5; 10 bases match TRBD2. CDR1 and CDR2 (germline): SGHAT, FQNNGV. This CDR3 spans 16 amino acids. J was trimmed by 4 bases and V by 3 bases; bases with no gene match: 8.

This clonotype was found a few times. This chain joins TRBV18 and TRBJ2-2, with 7 bases identical to TRBD2. Trimming removed 3 bases from V and 3 bases from J; junction bases left unmatched: 7. Germline V lookup: CDR1 KGHSH, CDR2 LQKENI. This CDR3 spans 16 amino acids. This CDR3 reads CASSPGTSADTGELFF. In DNA, the CDR3 is TGTGCCAGCTCACCCGGAACTAGCGCGGACACCGGGGAGCTGTTTTTT. The entire variable domain, with the rest obtained from reference TRBV18 and TRBJ2-2, is as follows: NAGVMQNPRHLVRRRGQEARLRCSPMKGHSHVYWYRQLPEEGLKFMVYLQKENIIDESGMPKERFSAEFPKEGPSILRIQQVVRGDSAAYFCASSPGTSADTGELFFGEGSRLTVL.

The J gene is TRBJ1-1, the V gene TRBV12-3 or TRBV12-4, with D possibly matching TRBD1 (5 bases). V lost 7 bases and J 1 base, leaving 13 bases between the germline ends. The CDR3 consists of 14 residues. The CDR3 protein is CASTLRGPNTEAFF. The CDR3 coding sequence is TGTGCCAGCACTCTACGGGGACCGAACACTGAAGCTTTCTTT.

At least ten counts were recorded for this clonotype. The rearrangement joins TRBV6-5 to TRBJ1-6, with TRBD1 as a possible D gene (5 bases). The germline CDR1 and CDR2 sequences are MNHEY and SVGAGI. The V and J ends lost 2 bases and 7 bases respectively, with 12 bases between them. The CDR3 is 15 amino acids. CDR3: CASSYTRGTNSPLHF. CDR3 nucleotides: TGTGCCAGCAGTTACACAAGGGGTACGAATTCACCCCTCCACTTT.

The chain recombines TRBV28 with TRBJ1-4; D is unresolved. The CDR3 totals 14 residues. Germline loops: CDR1 MDHEN, CDR2 SYDVKM. Trimming left V 5 bases short and J 8 bases short, with 15 bases between. The CDR3 DNA is TGTGCCAGCAGTCAACTCGAAGTGGGAGAAAAACTGTTTTTT. Translated: CASSQLEVGEKLFF.